This T cell receptor (beta chain) comes out of a study of T cell responses to AZD1222 COVID-19 vaccine. About this clone itself: The antigen is not known.

Some clones are missing from TCRdb's copy, which holds only in-frame ones; the method was immunoSEQ multiplex PCR. Here the sample spans over 150,000 clones, roughly 92% being singletons. Overall study results and limits: Regions left unmutated in variants are reportedly the target of nearly half of spike-specific TCRs. Vaccination with two AZD1222 doses was followed by a rise in Spike-specific TCR breadth and depth. Baseline seropositivity occurred in only 5 to 7 AZD1222 recipients.

The sample consisted of peripheral blood, taken 28 days after the second AZD1222 dose. The receptor was derived from an adult who received the AZD1222 COVID-19 vaccine.

CDR3: CASSKGQDPYFSNQPQHF. The DNA of the CDR3 is TGTGCCAGCAGCAAAGGACAGGACCCTTATTTTAGCAATCAGCCCCAGCATTTT. V and J are TRBV7-3 and TRBJ1-5, with 7 positions matching TRBD1. Germline V gives CDR1 SGHTA, CDR2 FQGTGA. V was clipped by 5 bases and J by 0 bases; unmatched bases: 13. The CDR3 contains 18 residues.